This T cell receptor beta chain was obtained from a study of blood T cell repertoires in COVID-19. Across the whole study: Sources were T cells, B-cell-depleted T cells, or PBMCs; the material itself was cDNA or gDNA.

The Seattle site enrolled patients during active infection and followed them longitudinally. This clone was observed once. How the authors handled the data: Estimation of nucleated cell counts was performed using reference gene primer amplification. Data came from immunoSEQ multiplex PCR; TCRdb stores just in-frame clones and leaves some out. The V and J calls and clone size come from that table; D and trimming were worked out from the DNA. The table has more than 65,000 clones, approximately 83% seen once. The TCR was taken from a man aged 25-40 years with COVID-19, enrolled during active disease. Sample: peripheral blood.

The CDR3 loop reads CSASKGGTGNQPQHF. CDR3 nucleotide sequence: TGCAGTGCTAGTAAGGGGGGGACAGGAAATCAGCCCCAGCATTTT. The genes are TRBV20-1 and TRBJ1-5; 8 bases align to TRBD1. With V trimmed by 3 bases and J by 4 bases, 8 bases remained unmatched. The CDR3 is 15 residues long. The germline V gene encodes CDR1 DFQATT and CDR2 SNEGSKA (reference sequence).